One and the same sample provided the 11 T cell receptor beta chains below, sequenced in a study of Graves' ophthalmopathy and Graves' hyperthyroidism (dated by TCRdb to the late 2010s). Data came from an Illumina HiSeq 2000. For repertoire sequencing, the TCR beta CDR3 regions were amplified from RNA transcripts. The first round was an RT-PCR using HTBI primers with the Qiagen OneStep RT-PCR kit, and this first round was followed by a second-round multiplex PCR, then size selection and purification. TCRdb reanalyzed the raw reads on its own, using fastp at Q25 for trimming and MiXCR for clone calling, and kept in-frame beta chains. Rows with one shared CDR3 protein collapse into an entry with the most common genes and DNA. The sample table contains 900,000 to 1,200,000 distinct CDR3 sequences; only one count was recorded for about two fifths of them. Jointly, the top ten make up around 10% of the sample.

Sequencing was done on a sample of peripheral blood or thyroid tissue (not recorded which). Receptors were obtained from an adult man with Graves' hyperthyroidism.

As for this clonotype: Just one base apart from a much larger clone, this may be a read error. The genes are TRBV20-1 and TRBJ2-5; no definite D call. The last part of the DNA fits TRBJ2-7 better; the J call may be wrong. The germline CDR1 and CDR2 sequences are DFQATT and SNEGSKA (reference sequence). CDR3 length: 15 amino acids. The CDR3, as DNA: TGCAGTGCTAGAGGCGACGGCAAACCCTCCTACGAGCAGTACTTC. Protein product: CSARGDGKPSYEQYF.

This clonotype has a count of ten or more. V usage is TRBV2 and J usage is TRBJ1-2; D may be TRBD1 (5 bases). The CDR3 sequence is 14 residues long. Trimming shortened V by 4 bases and J by 3 bases, and 12 bases separated the two germline ends. Germline V gene sequence: CDR1 SNHLY, CDR2 FYNNEI. The CDR3 nucleotides read TGTGCCAGCAGTGTTTCGGGACGGGACTATGGCTACACCTTC. Encoded protein: CASSVSGRDYGYTF.

This clonotype was seen repeatedly, ten times or more. The germline gene is not matched at one end of the junction; a read error may be the cause. The chain is built from TRBV18 and TRBJ1-1; the D gene is possibly TRBD1 (5 bases). This CDR3 is built from 13 residues. CDR1 is KGHSH, CDR2 LQKENI, per germline. Here the CDR3 reads CASSPGTNTEAFF. CDR3 bases: TGCGCCAGCAGCCCCGGGACGAACACTGAAGCTTTCTTT. The whole variable domain, filled in from reference TRBV18 and TRBJ1-1, reads NAGVMQNPRHLVRRRGQEARLRCSPMKGHSHVYWYRQLPEEGLKFMVYLQKENIIDESGMPKERFSAEFPKEGPSILRIQQVVRGDSAAYFCASSPGTNTEAFFGQGTRLTVV.

The V and J genes are TRBV5-6 and TRBJ2-7; 9 nucleotides align to TRBD2. This CDR3 region has 14 residues. V dropped 7 bases and J dropped 3; count of bases not matched to a gene: 8. Germline assignment: CDR1 SGHDT and CDR2 YYEEEE. CDR3 DNA: TGTGCCAGCGGCACCGGGACTAGCAACTACGAGCAGTACTTC. It encodes CASGTGTSNYEQYF.

The V call is TRBV7-3, the J call TRBJ2-5; 7 bases fit TRBD1. The CDR3 has 15 residues. V shed 5 bases and J 4 bases; nucleotides not matched to a gene: 10. Per germline, CDR1 SGHTA and CDR2 FQGTGA. The DNA of the CDR3 is TGTGCCAGCAGCGCCAGGGGGATAGGTAGAGAGACCCAGTACTTC. This translates into CASSARGIGRETQYF.

V usage is TRBV29-1 and J usage is TRBJ1-2; 8 positions agree with TRBD1. The CDR3 has 11 amino acids. Trimming removed 8 bases from V and 8 bases from J; junction bases left unmatched: 7. From germline, CDR1 is SQVTM and CDR2 ANQGSEA. This CDR3 is CSSTGAKGYTF. The CDR3 DNA is TGCAGCTCGACAGGGGCCAAAGGCTACACCTTC.

This clonotype was found many times. The chain combines TRBV14 with TRBJ1-1; unclear D gene. CDR3 length equals 15 residues. Trimming took 0 bases from V and 2 from J, leaving 10 bases between them. The germline V gene has CDR1 SGHDN and CDR2 FVKESK. The DNA for the CDR3 is TGTGCCAGCAGCCAAGATCCAGCCCCAAACACTGAAGCTTTCTTT. It yields the protein CASSQDPAPNTEAFF.

The chain combines TRBV20-1 with TRBJ1-3; D possibly corresponds to TRBD1 (5 bases). The CDR3 is made up of 16 amino acids. Germline V CDR1 and CDR2: DFQATT, SNEGSKA (reference sequence). V was shortened by 0 bases and J by 0 bases, with 12 bases between the two germline ends. The CDR3 coding sequence is TGCAGTGCTAGAGATCACAGGCGCCGCTCTGGAAACACCATATATTTT. Translated: CSARDHRRRSGNTIYF.

V gene TRBV28 combines with J gene TRBJ2-7; 8 bases align to TRBD2. CDR1 is MDHEN and CDR2 is SYDVKM in the germline V gene. The CDR3 runs to 17 residues. With V trimmed by 6 bases and J by 1 base, 14 bases remained unmatched. The CDR3 reads CASRKVGSGRLSYEQYF. DNA for the CDR3: TGTGCCAGCAGAAAGGTGGGAAGCGGGAGACTATCCTACGAGCAGTACTTC.

This clonotype has at least ten counts. This sequence joins TRBV5-5 and TRBJ1-1; D remains ambiguous. Trimming took off 1 base at V and 0 bases at J, with 10 bases between the two ends. The germline gives CDR1 SGHKS, CDR2 YYEKEE (reference sequence). The CDR3 runs to 15 residues. This CDR3 reads CASSLSMNVNTEAFF. CDR3 nucleotide sequence: TGTGCCAGCAGCTTGAGTATGAACGTGAACACTGAAGCTTTCTTT. Full variable domain (remainder filled in from reference TRBV5-5 and TRBJ1-1): DAGVTQSPTHLIKTRGQQVTLRCSPISGHKSVSWYQQVLGQGPQFIFQYYEKEERGRGNFPDRFSARQFPNYSSELNVNALLLGDSALYLCASSLSMNVNTEAFFGQGTRLTVV.

The chain employs TRBV7-2 and TRBJ2-7; TRBD2 is a possible D gene (6 bases). V was shortened by 5 bases and J by 0 bases, with 23 bases between the two germline ends. The V gene's germline CDR1 is SGHTA and CDR2 FQGNSA. The CDR3 is 18 amino acids. In nucleotides, the CDR3 is TGTGCCAGCAGCAACCGGGACCCATCTAGCGCGAGCTCCTACGAGCAGTACTTC. This translates into CASSNRDPSSASSYEQYF. Full variable domain (missing parts from reference TRBV7-2 and TRBJ2-7): GAGVSQSPSNKVTEKGKDVELRCDPISGHTALYWYRQSLGQGLEFLIYFQGNSAPDKSGLPSDRFSAERTGGSVSTLTIQRTQQEDSAVYLCASSNRDPSSASSYEQYFGPGTRLTVT.